Below, 19 T cell receptor beta chains from the same sample are listed, as sequenced in a study of early T cells in non-severe SARS-CoV-2 infection. In TCRdb, the 5' RACE reads were re-called with MiXCR into one record per CDR3 protein. This table has some 91,000 distinct CDR3 sequences, approximately 10% appearing once. The source was whole blood, collected at baseline. The origin of the receptors is an adult who was a healthcare worker with PCR-confirmed SARS-CoV-2 infection or an uninfected control (not recorded which).

The chain employs TRBV6-2 or TRBV6-3 and TRBJ2-7; D is possibly TRBD1 (6 bases). Deletions cut 8 bases from V and 1 base from J, with 12 bases between. The CDR3 totals 13 residues. CDR1 MNHEY and CDR2 SVGEGT come from the germline V gene. CDR3 amino acids: CASCLTGSYEQYF. DNA for the CDR3: TGTGCCAGCTGCCTGACAGGATCCTACGAGCAGTACTTC.

This clonotype was detected a few times. The V call is TRBV28, the J call TRBJ2-7, with D perhaps given as TRBD1 or TRBD2 (5 bases each). This CDR3 has 14 amino acids. V lost 5 bases and J lost 4, with 15 bases in between. Germline-derived CDR1 and CDR2 are MDHEN and SYDVKM. CDR3 DNA: TGTGCCAGCAGTCCCGGGACCAAAGGATACGAGCAGTACTTC. Amino acid sequence: CASSPGTKGYEQYF.

In this sample, this clonotype turned up many times. The chain has TRBV9 and TRBJ2-3; weak D call: TRBD2 (5 bases). The V gene's germline CDR1 is SGDLS and CDR2 YYNGEE. The CDR3 is 15 residues long. The V end was cut by 0 bases, the J end by 3 bases, with 11 bases between. The CDR3 coding sequence is TGTGCCAGCAGCGTAGCGGGGAGTACTACAGATACGCAGTATTTT. Translated: CASSVAGSTTDTQYF.

In its sample, this clonotype was seen many times. This rearrangement joins TRBV6-2 or TRBV6-3 to TRBJ2-1, with D hard to call. V lost 6 bases, J lost 7 bases, and 16 bases lay in between. This CDR3 contains 14 residues. Per germline, CDR1 MNHEY and CDR2 SVGEGT. DNA for the CDR3: TGTGCCAGCAGCCAGGACCGCTCGTTTAATGAGCAGTTCTTC. Its protein product is CASSQDRSFNEQFF.

This clonotype was picked up many times. The rearrangement uses TRBV10-3 and TRBJ2-7; 11 bases agree with TRBD1. CDR1 ENHRY and CDR2 SYGVKD come from the germline V gene. This CDR3 has 13 residues. V lost 9 bases to trimming and J lost 6 bases; unmatched junction nucleotides: 7. DNA of the CDR3: TGTGCCATTGAACCGGGACAGGGGGTCGAGCAGTACTTC. Translating it yields CAIEPGQGVEQYF.

The table lists this clonotype with many counts. The rearrangement links TRBV5-1 to TRBJ1-1; D possibly corresponds to TRBD1 (6 bases). The germline gives CDR1 SGHRS, CDR2 YFSETQ. The CDR3 sequence is 16 residues long. With 0 bases removed from V and 6 bases from J, the gap between germline ends came to 18 bases. CDR3 amino acids: CASSLGWGQRVSEAFF. CDR3 nucleotides: TGCGCCAGCAGCTTGGGTTGGGGACAACGTGTGTCTGAAGCTTTCTTT.

The table lists this clonotype with many counts. V usage is TRBV7-9 and J usage is TRBJ2-2; D not resolved. CDR3 length equals 13 residues. V dropped 6 bases and J dropped 3 bases, with 8 bases sitting between them. Germline CDR1 and CDR2: SEHNR and FQNEAQ (reference sequence). The CDR3 is CASRALDTGELFF. CDR3 nucleotide sequence: TGTGCCAGCAGGGCACTCGACACCGGGGAGCTGTTTTTT.

The V gene is TRBV18, the J gene TRBJ2-3, with 10 bases aligning to TRBD2. V was pared by 3 bases and J by 4 bases, with 10 bases of the junction left unmatched. Germline CDR1 is KGHSH and CDR2 is LQKENI. This CDR3 spans 17 amino acids. The CDR3 DNA reads as TGTGCCAGCTCACCTTCCTTAGCGGGGGGTTCGGCAGATACGCAGTATTTT. This codes for CASSPSLAGGSADTQYF.

This clonotype was counted between two and nine times. The V call is TRBV20-1, the J call TRBJ2-7; possibly TRBD1 or TRBD2 for D (5 bases each). The CDR3 extends over 13 amino acids. CDR1 DFQATT and CDR2 SNEGSKA come from the germline V gene (reference sequence). The CDR3 loop reads CSRRWGLAYEQYF. In DNA, the CDR3 is TGCAGCCGAAGATGGGGGTTAGCCTACGAGCAGTACTTC.

This sequence joins TRBV24-1 and TRBJ2-5; D ambiguous. This CDR3 comprises 13 residues. V gave up 2 bases and J gave up 1 base, with 4 bases separating them. Germline V gene data show CDR1 as KGHDR and CDR2 as SFDVKD. CDR3 amino acids: CATSDSSQETQYF. The CDR3 DNA is TGTGCCACCAGTGATTCCAGCCAAGAGACCCAGTACTTC.

This clonotype was seen many times. J is TRBJ1-4 and V is TRBV7-9; no definite D call. This CDR3 spans 15 amino acids. V lost 5 bases to trimming and J lost 7 bases, with 17 bases between them. The germline V gene encodes CDR1 SEHNR and CDR2 FQNEAQ (reference sequence). CDR3 amino acids: CASSNRKKSGEKLFF. For the CDR3, the DNA is TGTGCCAGCAGCAACAGAAAGAAGAGTGGTGAAAAACTGTTTTTT.

The chain combines TRBV6-2 or TRBV6-3 with TRBJ2-1, with D tentatively TRBD2 (5 bases). Germline assignment: CDR1 MNHEY and CDR2 SVGEGT. The CDR3 length is 18 residues. Trimming cost V 7 bases and J 5 bases, with 27 bases left between them. The CDR3 DNA reads TGTGCCAGCAAGGAAATACCGTTCGATGCGGCGGGTGACAATGAGCAGTTCTTC. It encodes CASKEIPFDAAGDNEQFF.

This chain joins TRBV5-1 and TRBJ1-1, with TRBD1 identical over 8 bases. With V trimmed by 0 bases and J by 4 bases, 5 bases remained unmatched. The CDR3 spans 15 residues. Germline values: CDR1 SGHRS, CDR2 YFSETQ. The CDR3 region has the DNA TGCGCCAGCAGCTTGGTTCAGGGGGCGAGCACTGAAGCTTTCTTT. Protein sequence: CASSLVQGASTEAFF.

This clonotype was detected ten times or more. The chain carries TRBV30 and TRBJ2-7; D gene unclear. Germline V gene lookup returns CDR1 GTSNPN and CDR2 SVGIG (reference sequence). V lost 0 bases and J 6 bases, leaving 6 bases between the germline ends. The CDR3 consists of 11 residues. The CDR3 sequence: CAWSVIREQYF. CDR3 nucleotide sequence: TGTGCCTGGAGTGTAATCCGCGAGCAGTACTTC.

The DNA of the CDR3 is TGTGCCAGCGCTGCGACTAGCGGGGAGCAGTACTTC. Amino acid sequence: CASAATSGEQYF. The genes are TRBV7-9 and TRBJ2-7; 10 nucleotides align to TRBD2. Per the germline V gene, CDR1 is SEHNR and CDR2 is FQNEAQ (reference sequence). The CDR3 is 12 amino acids. The ends lost 8 bases at V and 7 bases at J; junction bases unmatched: 5.

The table lists this clonotype with many counts. V and J are TRBV14 and TRBJ2-1; D possibly corresponds to TRBD2 (5 bases). The CDR3 contains 19 residues. Trimming removed 3 bases at V and 0 bases at J, with 21 bases between. Looked up from germline, CDR1 is SGHDN and CDR2 is FVKESK. The CDR3 sequence is CASSHPSQEEGSSYNEQFF. As DNA, the CDR3 is TGTGCCAGCAGCCATCCAAGCCAAGAAGAGGGTAGCTCCTACAATGAGCAGTTCTTC. The whole variable domain, filled in from reference TRBV14 and TRBJ2-1, reads EAGVTQFPSHSVIEKGQTVTLRCDPISGHDNLYWYRRVMGKEIKFLLHFVKESKQDESGMPNNRFLAERTGGTYSTLKVQPAELEDSGVYFCASSHPSQEEGSSYNEQFFGPGTRLTVL.

This clonotype was seen repeatedly, ten times or more. The chain is built from TRBV18 and TRBJ2-6, with TRBD2 as a possible D gene (5 bases). The CDR3 has 15 residues. The germline CDR1 and CDR2 sequences are KGHSH and LQKENI. Trimming stripped 6 bases from V and 8 bases from J, with 17 bases between. Written as DNA, the CDR3 is TGTGCCAGCTCTCAGCAAGGTGACGGGACCAACGTCCTGACTTTC. Protein: CASSQQGDGTNVLTF. Full variable domain (remainder filled in from reference TRBV18 and TRBJ2-6): NAGVMQNPRHLVRRRGQEARLRCSPMKGHSHVYWYRQLPEEGLKFMVYLQKENIIDESGMPKERFSAEFPKEGPSILRIQQVVRGDSAAYFCASSQQGDGTNVLTFGAGSRLTVL.

The chain links TRBV7-2 to TRBJ1-1; D unclear. V lost 3 bases to trimming and J lost 8 bases, with 19 bases between them. Germline lookup yields CDR1 SGHTA and CDR2 FQGNSA. The CDR3 contains 15 residues. The CDR3 DNA reads as TGTGCCAGCAGCTTGGCCTCGACGGTAAAAGCGGAAGCTTTCTTT. This gives the protein CASSLASTVKAEAFF.

This clonotype has only a few counts. The chain has TRBV7-8 and TRBJ1-2; TRBD1 might be the D (6 bases). The CDR3 loop spans 15 amino acids. The ends were cut back, 5 bases at V and 5 bases at J, with 18 bases in the middle. The germline V gene encodes CDR1 SGHVS and CDR2 FQNEAQ. The CDR3 loop reads CASSPGRLRGYGYTF. CDR3 bases: TGTGCCAGCAGCCCCGGACGGCTGAGGGGGTATGGCTACACCTTC. The entire variable domain, with the rest obtained from reference TRBV7-8 and TRBJ1-2, is as follows: GAGVSQSPRYKVAKRGQDVALRCDPISGHVSLFWYQQALGQGPEFLTYFQNEAQLDKSGLPSDRFFAERPEGSVSTLKIQRTQQEDSAVYLCASSPGRLRGYGYTFGSGTRLTVV.